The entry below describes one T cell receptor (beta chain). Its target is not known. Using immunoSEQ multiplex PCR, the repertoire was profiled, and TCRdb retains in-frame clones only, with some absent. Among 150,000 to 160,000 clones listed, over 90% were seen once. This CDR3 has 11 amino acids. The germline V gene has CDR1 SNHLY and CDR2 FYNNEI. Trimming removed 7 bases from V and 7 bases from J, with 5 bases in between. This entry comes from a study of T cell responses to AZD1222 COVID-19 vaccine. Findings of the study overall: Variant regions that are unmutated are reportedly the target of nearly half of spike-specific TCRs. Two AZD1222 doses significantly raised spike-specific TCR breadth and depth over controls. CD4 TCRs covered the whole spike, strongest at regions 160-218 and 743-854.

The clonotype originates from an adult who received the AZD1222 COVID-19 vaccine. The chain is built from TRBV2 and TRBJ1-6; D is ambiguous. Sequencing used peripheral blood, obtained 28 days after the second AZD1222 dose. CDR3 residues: CASIGNSPLHF. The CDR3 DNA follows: TGTGCCAGCATTGGAAATTCACCCCTCCACTTT.